This T cell receptor beta chain was obtained from a study of blood T cell repertoires in COVID-19. The assay was immunoSEQ multiplex PCR, and TCRdb's table has in-frame clones only and misses some. This sample has some 130,000 clones, with roughly 79% found just once. CDR3 size: 14 residues. The V segment lost 7 bases and the J segment 4 bases; nucleotides outside the gene matches: 7. CDR1 and CDR2 from the germline V gene are LNHDA and SQIVND (reference sequence). This chain connects TRBV19 to TRBJ2-1, with TRBD1 identical over 7 bases. Sequencing was performed on peripheral blood. The origin of this receptor is a human donor in a cohort sampled during active COVID-19. CDR3 DNA sequence: TGTGCCAGTAAGATTCAGACAGGGTACAATGAGCAGTTCTTC. Protein sequence: CASKIQTGYNEQFF.